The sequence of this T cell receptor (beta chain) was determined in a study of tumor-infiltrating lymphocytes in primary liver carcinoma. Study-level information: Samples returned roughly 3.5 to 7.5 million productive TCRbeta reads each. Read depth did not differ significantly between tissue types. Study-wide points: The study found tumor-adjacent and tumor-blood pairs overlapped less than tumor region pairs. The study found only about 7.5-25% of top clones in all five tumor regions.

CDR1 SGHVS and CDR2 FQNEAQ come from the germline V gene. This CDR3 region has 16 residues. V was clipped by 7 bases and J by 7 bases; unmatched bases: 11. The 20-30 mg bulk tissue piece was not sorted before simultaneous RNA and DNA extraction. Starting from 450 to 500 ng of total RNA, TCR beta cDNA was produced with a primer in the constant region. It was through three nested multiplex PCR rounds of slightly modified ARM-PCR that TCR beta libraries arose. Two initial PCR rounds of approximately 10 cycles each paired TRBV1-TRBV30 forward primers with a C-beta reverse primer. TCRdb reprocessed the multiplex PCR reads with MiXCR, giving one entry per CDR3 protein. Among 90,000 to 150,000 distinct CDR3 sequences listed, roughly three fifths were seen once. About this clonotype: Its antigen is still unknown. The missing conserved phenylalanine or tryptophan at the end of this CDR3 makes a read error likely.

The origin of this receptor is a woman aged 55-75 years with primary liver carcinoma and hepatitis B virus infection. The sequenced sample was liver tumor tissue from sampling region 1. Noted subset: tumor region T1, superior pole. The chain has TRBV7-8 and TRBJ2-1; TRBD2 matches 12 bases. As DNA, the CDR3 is TGTGCCAGCAACTCCAGCGCTAGCGGGAGGGTGAATGAGCAGTTCCTC. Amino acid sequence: CASNSSASGRVNEQFL.